One sample yielded the 7 T cell receptor beta chains listed below, sequenced in a study of blood T cells in healthy people across ages. Through a sample-barcoded 5' primer and a J-beta primer mix, a second PCR was run for about 6 to 11 cycles. Each CDR3 protein gets one entry after TCRdb re-called the 5' RACE reads with MiXCR. The sample carries 790,000 or so distinct CDR3 sequences, more than 35% recorded once. Specimen: blood. These receptors all come from an elderly man in good health.

This clonotype was counted only a few times. The chain couples TRBV27 to TRBJ2-7; TRBD2 is a possible D gene (5 bases). V was shortened by 3 bases and J by 3 bases, with 9 bases between the two germline ends. This CDR3 has 13 residues. Per the germline V gene, CDR1 is MNHEY and CDR2 is SMNVEV (reference sequence). CDR3 protein: CASSFQRNYEQYF. CDR3 bases: TGTGCCAGCAGTTTTCAGCGGAACTACGAGCAGTACTTC.

In its sample, this clonotype was seen a few times. The rearrangement joins TRBV20-1 to TRBJ2-3; D may correspond to TRBD1 or TRBD2 (5 bases each). This CDR3 is 15 amino acids long. The germline V gene encodes CDR1 DFQATT and CDR2 SNEGSKA (reference sequence). The V end was cut by 4 bases, the J end by 0 bases, with 14 bases between. The CDR3 region is CSAIPRGRSTDTQYF. The CDR3 bases are TGCAGTGCTATTCCCCGGGGCCGTAGCACAGATACGCAGTATTTT.

This rearrangement joins TRBV7-7 to TRBJ2-6; D is unresolved. CDR1 and CDR2 (germline): SSHAT, FNYEAQ (reference sequence). The CDR3 consists of 16 residues. Deletions cut 1 base from V and 0 bases from J, with 7 bases between. The CDR3 spells CASSLDTASGANVLTF. The CDR3 coding sequence is TGTGCCAGCAGCTTAGATACAGCCTCTGGGGCCAACGTCCTGACTTTC.

This clonotype showed up just a few times. V gene TRBV6-5 combines with J gene TRBJ2-7; D is uncertain. Trimming left V 4 bases short and J 2 bases short, with 18 bases between. This CDR3 region has 16 residues. The germline V gene encodes CDR1 MNHEY and CDR2 SVGAGI. CDR3: CASSLKNPRVPYEQYF. CDR3 nucleotides: TGTGCCAGCAGTTTAAAGAACCCCCGGGTCCCCTACGAGCAGTACTTC.

Note on this clonotype: At one boundary the junction diverges from the germline segment, which might be a read error. The V call is TRBV15, the J call TRBJ2-3; unclear D gene. Germline values: CDR1 LNHNV, CDR2 YYDKDF (reference sequence). The CDR3 totals 14 residues. CDR3 sequence: CATSRDVGPDPQYF. As DNA, the CDR3 is TGTGCCACCAGCAGAGATGTGGGTCCAGATCCGCAGTATTTT.

This chain connects TRBV12-3 or TRBV12-4 to TRBJ2-7; no reliable D call. Trimming shortened V by 3 bases and J by 7 bases, and 19 bases separated the two germline ends. The CDR3 totals 15 residues. In DNA form, the CDR3 reads TGTGCCAGCAGTTTCAACGGAGTCTCCTACAATGAGCAGTACTTC. Amino acids: CASSFNGVSYNEQYF.

The chain uses TRBV29-1 and TRBJ2-7, with D perhaps TRBD2 (5 bases). With 7 bases removed from V and 3 bases from J, the gap between germline ends came to 16 bases. The CDR3 contains 13 residues. Germline V gene lookup returns CDR1 SQVTM and CDR2 ANQGSEA. In nucleotides, the CDR3 is TGCAGCGCCTTCGGGGTGAGTGGCTACGAGCAGTACTTC. This sequence encodes CSAFGVSGYEQYF.